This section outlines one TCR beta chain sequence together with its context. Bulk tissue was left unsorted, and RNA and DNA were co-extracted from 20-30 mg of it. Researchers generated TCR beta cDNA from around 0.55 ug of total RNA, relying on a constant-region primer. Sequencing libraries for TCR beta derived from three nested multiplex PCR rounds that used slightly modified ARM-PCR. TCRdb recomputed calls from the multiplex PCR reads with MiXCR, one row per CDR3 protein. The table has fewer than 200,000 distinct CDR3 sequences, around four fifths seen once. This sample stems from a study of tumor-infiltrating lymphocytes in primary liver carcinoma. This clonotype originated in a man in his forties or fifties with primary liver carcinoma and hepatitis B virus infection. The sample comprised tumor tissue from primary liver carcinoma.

CDR3 coding DNA: TGCGCCAGCAGCCAAAGGGTACTAGTGGGAGGGCCTAGCACAGATACGCAGTATTTT. Translating gives CASSQRVLVGGPSTDTQYF. This sequence joins TRBV4-3 and TRBJ2-3; 7 bases match TRBD2. Germline CDR1 is LGHNA and CDR2 is YSLEER. V was clipped by 2 bases and J by 0 bases; unmatched bases: 14. The CDR3 contains 19 residues.